This TCR beta chain derives from a study of blood T cell repertoires in COVID-19. Study information: The samples span acute and convalescent COVID-19 from the United States, Italy and Spain. PBMCs, B-cell-depleted T cells, or T cells were the source of the cDNA or gDNA that made up the material.

Trimming removed 4 bases at V and 3 bases at J, with 13 bases between. Germline V lookup: CDR1 MNHEY, CDR2 SVGAGI. The CDR3 sequence is 14 residues long. Original handling: Nucleated cell number was recorded as an estimate derived from reference gene primer amplification. Profiled with immunoSEQ multiplex PCR; TCRdb holds only in-frame clones, not every one. V and J calls and clone size are given by that table; D and trimming were obtained from the DNA. The sample has over 200,000 clones, 88% seen once. The genes are TRBV6-5 and TRBJ2-7, with D possibly being TRBD1 (5 bases). The sequenced material came from peripheral blood. The clonotype was recovered from a man younger than 30 with active or convalescent COVID-19. The CDR3 DNA follows: TGTGCCAGCAGTTTGGGCAGGGCCAGCTACGAGCAGTACTTC. Its protein product is CASSLGRASYEQYF.